The T cell receptor beta chain described here comes from a study of human T cells and chemical hapten exposure. Study context: Sensitization was performed using 2% DPC on a 2 cm by 2 cm upper inner arm skin site. Application of 0.01% DPC to the upper back was done by patch test, with a reading at 6 days.

In germline, CDR1 is ENHRY, CDR2 SYGVKD. V lost 2 bases to trimming and J lost 5 bases, with 9 bases between them. CDR3 length: 13 amino acids. The table lists this clonotype with a few counts. The library gave individual cDNA molecules unique molecular identifiers. Each CDR3 protein is one row after TCRdb ran MiXCR on the RACE reads. The sample shows roughly 380,000 distinct CDR3 sequences, 5% to 6.5% of them seen only once. The time point is: pre-sensitization, week 0. Described treatment: therapeutic diphenylcyclopropenone sensitization with weekly scalp DPC. This clonotype originated in a woman aged 45-65 years with alopecia areata. Some clones in this sample may be carry-over from other donors' samples. Specimen: whole blood, collected in connection with sensitization to the hapten diphenylcyclopropenone (DPC). J is TRBJ1-1 and V is TRBV10-3, with D possibly matching TRBD1 (6 bases). CDR3 sequence: CAISEEGVTEAFF. The DNA for the CDR3 is TGTGCCATCAGTGAGGAGGGGGTAACTGAAGCTTTCTTT.